This is a list of T cell receptor beta chains from one sample in a study of cytotoxic CD8 clonotypes in ibrutinib-treated CLL. Clones were read by immunoSEQ multiplex PCR, and TCRdb kept only the in-frame ones, dropping some. The table lists about 58,000 clones, roughly 70% of them singletons. Here the sequenced sample was PBMCs, taken after 12 months of ibrutinib treatment. These receptors all come from a human donor with chronic lymphocytic leukemia. The CDR3 runs from the conserved cysteine through the conserved F or W. Fields, in order: J gene, D gene, V gene, clone size, CDR3 protein, CDR3 DNA. The D gene is left open where the match is weak. Not all rows give a size; the values are once, few, many and, for expanded clones, a class.

J: TRBJ2-1
D: TRBD2
V: TRBV18
size: -
CDR3: CASSPGGGSNNEQFF
DNA: TGTGCCAGCTCTCCCGGGGGGGGGAGTAACAATGAGCAGTTCTTC

J: TRBJ2-7
D: TRBD1
V: TRBV5-4
size: -
CDR3: CASSSSRQGRFHEQYF
DNA: TGTGCCAGCAGCTCCTCCCGACAGGGGCGTTTTCACGAGCAGTACTTC

J: TRBJ2-3
D: TRBD2
V: TRBV28
size: -
CDR3: CASSPGLAGTSDTQYF
DNA: TGTGCCAGCAGTCCGGGACTAGCGGGAACTTCAGATACGCAGTATTTT

J: TRBJ2-1
D: TRBD2
V: TRBV6-4
size: many
CDR3: CASSPSPAGAHNEQFF
DNA: TGTGCCAGCAGCCCCTCCCCAGCGGGAGCCCACAATGAGCAGTTCTTC

J: TRBJ1-2
D: TRBD1
V: TRBV6-1
size: -
CDR3: CASANRGSGYGYTF
DNA: TGTGCCAGCGCGAACAGGGGCTCAGGCTATGGCTACACCTTC

J: TRBJ2-1
D: TRBD2
V: TRBV4-1
size: -
CDR3: CASSRTSGRAGEQFF
DNA: TGCGCCAGCAGCCGGACTAGCGGGAGGGCAGGTGAGCAGTTCTTC

J: TRBJ1-5
D: -
V: TRBV6-6
size: few
CDR3: CASSTSRPSNQPQHF
DNA: TGTGCCAGCAGTACCTCACGACCCAGCAATCAGCCCCAGCATTTT

J: TRBJ2-7
D: TRBD1
V: TRBV6-5
size: -
CDR3: CASSDRGGEQYF
DNA: TGTGCCAGCAGTGACAGGGGCGGGGAGCAGTACTTC

J: TRBJ2-7
D: -
V: TRBV15
size: -
CDR3: CATRASSSYEQYF
DNA: TGTGCCACCAGAGCTTCATCCTCCTACGAGCAGTACTTC

J: TRBJ2-1
D: -
V: TRBV7-2
size: -
CDR3: CASSPTEFPYNEQFF
DNA: TGTGCCAGCAGCCCGACAGAGTTCCCTTACAATGAGCAGTTCTTC

J: TRBJ1-3
D: -
V: TRBV5-1
size: -
CDR3: CASSFTTGFDTIYF
DNA: TGCGCCAGCAGCTTTACAACAGGGTTTGACACCATATATTTT

J: TRBJ1-1
D: -
V: TRBV7-3
size: -
CDR3: CASSTGSNTEAFF
DNA: TGTGCCAGCAGCACCGGATCGAACACTGAAGCTTTCTTT

J: TRBJ2-5
D: TRBD1
V: TRBV28
size: -
CDR3: CASPGGTGSSQETQYF
DNA: TGTGCCAGCCCCGGAGGGACAGGCTCATCCCAAGAGACCCAGTACTTC

J: TRBJ2-7
D: -
V: TRBV5-4
size: -
CDR3: CASSLEPGNYEQYF
DNA: TGTGCCAGCAGCTTGGAACCAGGGAACTACGAGCAGTACTTC

J: TRBJ2-1
D: TRBD2
V: TRBV7-8
size: -
CDR3: CASSLGLLAGGYNEQFF
DNA: TGTGCCAGCAGCTTAGGCTTACTAGCGGGTGGATACAATGAGCAGTTCTTC

J: TRBJ2-7
D: -
V: TRBV7-2
size: -
CDR3: CASSQSGRSGQYF
DNA: TGCGCCAGCAGCCAATCGGGACGTAGTGGGCAGTACTTC

J: TRBJ2-2
D: -
V: TRBV27
size: -
CDR3: CASSLQGSNTGELFF
DNA: TGTGCCAGCAGTTTACAGGGCTCGAACACCGGGGAGCTGTTTTTT